This T cell receptor (beta chain) was obtained from a study of shared clonotypes between healthy human individuals. Broader study findings: Blood was the only sampled material, and tissue repertoires likely differ.

The method was immunoSEQ multiplex PCR; TCRdb's version includes in-frame clones alone and lacks a portion of them. The table includes 2 million to 2.5 million clones, almost 96% detected once. Notes on this clone: Its antigen is currently unknown.

The CDR3 is 13 amino acids. The germline V and J ends were trimmed by 1 base and 6 bases, with 8 bases remaining between them. The germline gives CDR1 SGHNT, CDR2 YENEEA. Sequenced material: naive CD4+ T cells sorted from blood. Subset given: CD45RA+ positively selected. The chain combines TRBV11-3 with TRBJ2-3; D is perhaps TRBD2 (5 bases). This receptor was identified in a young man in good health. This CDR3 reads CASSLGERDTQYF. For the CDR3, the DNA is TGTGCCAGCAGCTTAGGGGAGAGGGATACGCAGTATTTT.